The 10 T cell receptor beta chains below all came from one sample that was sequenced in a study of CD8+CD57+ T cells in acquired aplastic anemia. TCR beta VDJ and CDR3 profiles were obtained from a genomic DNA template. TCRdb independently ran MiXCR on the reads; one entry per CDR3 protein. The repertoire includes 400,000 to 450,000 distinct CDR3 sequences, 55% to 70% of them detected once, and 4% sits in the top ten. The sample comprised sorted CD4+, CD8+, or CD8+CD57+ T cells (not recorded which) from PBMCs. Every receptor here comes from a human donor in good health, serving as a control.

As regards this clonotype: A junction boundary mismatches the germline segment, possibly from a read error. This chain links TRBV7-3 with TRBJ2-5; D possibly matches TRBD1 or TRBD2 (5 bases each). The V gene's germline CDR1 is SGHTA and CDR2 FQGTGA. The CDR3 spans 14 residues. The DNA for the CDR3 is TGTGCCAGCAGCTTGACCGTGTCCGGGGCTCGGCATACGTTC. Amino acids: CASSLTVSGARHTF.

The V call is TRBV7-4, the J call TRBJ2-7, with D perhaps matching TRBD2 (6 bases). CDR1 SGHVT and CDR2 SQSDAQ come from the germline V gene. V was pared by 6 bases and J by 8 bases, with 23 bases between. This CDR3 region has 15 residues. The CDR3 DNA sequence: TGTGCCAGCAGGCCAACAGGCCCAACTAGCTATAAGCAGTACTTC. It is translated as CASRPTGPTSYKQYF.

J is TRBJ1-4 and V is TRBV20-1, with D tentatively TRBD1 (6 bases). Germline values: CDR1 DFQATT, CDR2 SNEGSKA (reference sequence). The V end lost 4 bases, the J end lost 15 bases, and 18 bases lay between the germline ends. The CDR3 covers 12 residues. The CDR3 sequence: CSAIQGHPGLFF. In DNA, the CDR3 is TGCAGTGCTATACAGGGTCATCCTGGCTTGTTTTTT.

This chain joins TRBV7-8 and TRBJ2-7, with D maybe TRBD1 (7 bases). CDR3 length equals 18 residues. CDR1 is SGHVS, CDR2 FQNEAQ, per germline. The V end lost 3 bases, the J end lost 1 base, and 22 bases lay between the germline ends. CDR3: CASSFQLRGTALSYEQYV. CDR3 in DNA: TGTGCCAGCAGCTTTCAGCTCCGCGGGACAGCCCTTTCCTACGAGCAGTACGTC.

With regard to this clonotype: The CDR3 does not end in the conserved phenylalanine or tryptophan, so this is likely a read error. The DNA is omitted, as the CDR3 cannot be located on it reliably, and the CDR3 follows TCRdb's listing. The gene calls are TRBV9 and TRBJ1-1. Inclusive of both ends, the CDR3 amounts to 13 amino acids. Germline V gene lookup returns CDR1 SGDLS and CDR2 YYNGEE. The CDR3 loop is CASSAGNYGYTFV.

This clonotype was counted ten times or more. The gene calls are TRBV20-1 and TRBJ1-5, with TRBD1 as a possible D gene (6 bases). V was clipped by 6 bases and J by 15 bases, with 12 bases between them. CDR3 length equals 9 residues. Per germline, CDR1 DFQATT and CDR2 SNEGSKA (reference sequence). CDR3 protein: CSAGEGGHF. The CDR3 DNA sequence: TGCAGTGCGGGGGAGGGGGGGCATTTT.

This clonotype occurred many times. The chain uses TRBV7-8 and TRBJ2-1, with 9 positions matching TRBD2. Per the germline V gene, CDR1 is SGHVS and CDR2 is FQNEAQ. The CDR3 is 15 residues long. With V trimmed by 5 bases and J by 7 bases, 9 bases remained unmatched. This CDR3 is CASSPVETSGNEQFF. DNA for the CDR3: TGTGCCAGCAGCCCAGTTGAGACTAGCGGAAATGAGCAGTTCTTC.

V is TRBV5-1 and J is TRBJ1-5, with D perhaps TRBD1 (5 bases). The CDR3 extends over 16 amino acids. The ends were cut back, 0 bases at V and 8 bases at J, with 18 bases in the middle. CDR1 is SGHRS, CDR2 YFSETQ, per germline. CDR3 in amino acids: CASSLAQGSETEPQHF. Written as DNA, the CDR3 is TGCGCCAGCAGCTTGGCTCAGGGCAGCGAAACTGAGCCCCAGCATTTT. The full variable domain, with the rest looked up from reference TRBV5-1 and TRBJ1-5, is KAGVTQTPRYLIKTRGQQVTLSCSPISGHRSVSWYQQTPGQGLQFLFEYFSETQRNKGNFPGRFSGRQFSNSRSEMNVSTLELGDSALYLCASSLAQGSETEPQHFGDGTRLSIL.

There are many counts of this clonotype. The chain recombines TRBV7-3 with TRBJ2-1; maybe TRBD1 (6 bases). V lost 0 bases and J 11 bases, leaving 17 bases between the germline ends. This CDR3 comprises 15 residues. Germline V lookup: CDR1 SGHTA, CDR2 FQGTGA. Here the CDR3 DNA reads TGTGCCAGCAGCTTAACTGGGTTTGGCCAGGGGAAGCAGTTCTTC. As protein: CASSLTGFGQGKQFF.

For this clonotype: An end of the junction differs from the germline gene, which may be a read error. Here the CDR3 reads CASSPGLRNAQYF. The CDR3 DNA follows: TGTGCCAGCAGCCCGGGCCTTAGGAATGCCCAGTACTTC. This chain connects TRBV5-1 to TRBJ2-5; D is undetermined. Germline V gene sequence: CDR1 SGHRS, CDR2 YFSETQ. The CDR3 extends over 13 amino acids. The complete variable domain, with remaining parts taken from reference TRBV5-1 and TRBJ2-5, reads KAGVTQTPRYLIKTRGQQVTLSCSPISGHRSVSWYQQTPGQGLQFLFEYFSETQRNKGNFPGRFSGRQFSNSRSEMNVSTLELGDSALYLCASSPGLRNAQYFGPGTRLLVL.